This T cell receptor beta chain derives from a study of cytomegalovirus exposure and HLA in healthy donors. The study ran its PCR with 60 Vbeta and 13 Jbeta primers. Profiled with immunoSEQ multiplex PCR; TCRdb holds only in-frame clones, not every one. The sample shows fewer than 200,000 clones, around 79% of them seen only once. Germline V CDR1 and CDR2: SGHRS, YFSETQ. Trimming pared 4 bases from V and 6 bases from J, leaving 14 bases between. CDR3 length: 13 residues. The chain combines TRBV5-1 with TRBJ2-7, with D possibly matching TRBD2 (5 bases). Sequenced sample: PBMCs. This sequence was found in a female donor in good health and CMV-seronegative. The DNA of the CDR3 is TGCGCCAGCAGCCTCGTGGATGGAGGCGAGCAGTACTTC. The encoded protein is CASSLVDGGEQYF.